What follows are 2 T cell receptor beta chains derived from one specimen sequenced in a study of blood T cell repertoires in COVID-19. Profiled with immunoSEQ multiplex PCR; TCRdb holds only in-frame clones, not every one. The sample consists of about 60,000 clones, about 90% of them appearing once. Sample: peripheral blood. Receptors originate from a human donor with active COVID-19. The donor label of this sample is uncertain.

The chain is built from TRBV5-4 and TRBJ1-4; possible D gene TRBD1, 6 bases. This CDR3 is built from 14 residues. V was trimmed by 1 base and J by 8 bases, leaving 12 bases between them. Germline CDR1 reads SGHNT; CDR2 reads YYREEE (reference sequence). The CDR3 bases are TGTGCCAGCAGCTTGACACAGGGATCGGAAAAACTGTTTTTT. Translating it yields CASSLTQGSEKLFF.

The chain recombines TRBV4-1 with TRBJ2-2; D gene uncertain. The CDR3 totals 15 residues. CDR1 and CDR2 from the germline V gene are MGHRA and YSYEKL. Trimming took off 1 base at V and 0 bases at J, with 6 bases between the two ends. CDR3 protein: CASSQVIPNTGELFF. CDR3 nucleotides: TGCGCCAGCAGCCAAGTCATCCCGAACACCGGGGAGCTGTTTTTT.